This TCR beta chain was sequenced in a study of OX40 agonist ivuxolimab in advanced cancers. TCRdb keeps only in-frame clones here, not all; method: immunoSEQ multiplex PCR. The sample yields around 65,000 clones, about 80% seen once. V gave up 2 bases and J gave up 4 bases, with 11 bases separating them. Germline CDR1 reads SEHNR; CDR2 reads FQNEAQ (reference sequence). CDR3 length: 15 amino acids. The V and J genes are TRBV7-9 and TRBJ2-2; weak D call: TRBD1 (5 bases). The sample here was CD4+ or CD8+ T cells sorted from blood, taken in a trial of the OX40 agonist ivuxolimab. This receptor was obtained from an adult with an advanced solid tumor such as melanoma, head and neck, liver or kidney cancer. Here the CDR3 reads CASSLTGAVTGELFF. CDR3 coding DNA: TGTGCCAGCAGCTTAACTGGGGCCGTCACCGGGGAGCTGTTTTTT.